Listed below are T cell receptor beta chains from one sample, sequenced in a study of technical replicates of blood from a handful of donors. TCRdb's copy holds only in-frame clones and misses some; the assay was immunoSEQ multiplex PCR. The sample has roughly 90,000 clones; just under 95% are singletons. The source material was T cells isolated from PBMCs. Source of these receptors: a human donor in good health. Each CDR3 is given with its conserved first and last residue. Each record gives: V gene, J gene, clone size, D gene, CDR3 DNA, CDR3 protein. The D gene is left open where the match is weak. Expanded clones are given a class, and other clones once, few, many or no size at all.

v_gene: TRBV5-4; j_gene: TRBJ2-7; abundance: NA; d_gene: TRBD1; CDR3nt: TGTGCCAGCAGCTTGGGGACAGGGACCTACGAGCAGTACTTC; CDR3aa: CASSLGTGTYEQYF
v_gene: TRBV4-1; j_gene: TRBJ2-5; abundance: NA; d_gene: TRBD2; CDR3nt: TGCGCCAGCAGCCAAGTATTAGGCGGGGGGTCCCAAGAGACCCAGTACTTC; CDR3aa: CASSQVLGGGSQETQYF
v_gene: TRBV30; j_gene: TRBJ1-3; abundance: NA; d_gene: NA; CDR3nt: TGTGCCTGGTATAGGCCGAGTTCAGGTTCTCCTGGAAACACCATATATTTT; CDR3aa: CAWYRPSSGSPGNTIYF
v_gene: TRBV28; j_gene: TRBJ2-7; abundance: NA; d_gene: TRBD1; CDR3nt: TGTGCCAGCAGTTCCTCGGGACAGCTATACGAGCAGTACTTC; CDR3aa: CASSSSGQLYEQYF
v_gene: TRBV18; j_gene: TRBJ2-7; abundance: NA; d_gene: NA; CDR3nt: TGTGCCAGCTCACCAGGCTACAGGGAAGGGGGCTACGAGCAGTACTTC; CDR3aa: CASSPGYREGGYEQYF
v_gene: TRBV5-4; j_gene: TRBJ2-3; abundance: NA; d_gene: NA; CDR3nt: TGTGCCAGCAGCAAACCCACTAGCACAGATACGCAGTATTTT; CDR3aa: CASSKPTSTDTQYF
v_gene: TRBV28; j_gene: TRBJ2-7; abundance: NA; d_gene: TRBD2; CDR3nt: TGTGCCAGCAGTTTAGTTCGCGTAGCGGGAGGGTACTTC; CDR3aa: CASSLVRVAGGYF
v_gene: TRBV5-6; j_gene: TRBJ2-7; abundance: NA; d_gene: NA; CDR3nt: TGTGCCAGCAGCTTGGTGGGCACCAACTACGAGCAGTACTTC; CDR3aa: CASSLVGTNYEQYF
v_gene: TRBV9; j_gene: TRBJ2-2; abundance: NA; d_gene: NA; CDR3nt: TGTGCCAGCAGCCGTGGACTTAAGGCCGCGTCCGGGGAGCTGTTTTTT; CDR3aa: CASSRGLKAASGELFF
v_gene: TRBV30; j_gene: TRBJ1-1; abundance: once; d_gene: NA; CDR3nt: TGTGCCTGGAGTTTCGGGGGACCTGAAGCTTTCTTT; CDR3aa: CAWSFGGPEAFF
v_gene: TRBV7-9; j_gene: TRBJ2-2; abundance: NA; d_gene: TRBD2; CDR3nt: TGTGCCAGCAGCTTAGTTGGCGGGAGAGGGACCGGGGAGCTGTTTTTT; CDR3aa: CASSLVGGRGTGELFF
v_gene: TRBV28; j_gene: TRBJ1-1; abundance: NA; d_gene: NA; CDR3nt: TGTGCCAGCAGTTTTAGTTTTCAGGGGAGCACTGAAGCTTTCTTT; CDR3aa: CASSFSFQGSTEAFF
v_gene: TRBV7-8; j_gene: TRBJ1-1; abundance: NA; d_gene: TRBD1; CDR3nt: TGTGCCAGCAGCGTGTTCGGGACAGGGGGCACTGAAGCTTTCTTT; CDR3aa: CASSVFGTGGTEAFF
v_gene: TRBV14; j_gene: TRBJ2-7; abundance: once; d_gene: NA; CDR3nt: TGTGCCAGCAGCCAATATTTTGCGGGCAACTACGAGCAGTACTTC; CDR3aa: CASSQYFAGNYEQYF
v_gene: TRBV5-6; j_gene: TRBJ2-5; abundance: NA; d_gene: TRBD2; CDR3nt: TGTGCCAGCAGCCAGACTAGCGGGGGCCAAGAGACCCAGTACTTC; CDR3aa: CASSQTSGGQETQYF
v_gene: TRBV27; j_gene: TRBJ2-7; abundance: NA; d_gene: NA; CDR3nt: TGTGCCAGCAGTTTAAGTGGAGTAGCCTACGAGCAGTACTTC; CDR3aa: CASSLSGVAYEQYF
v_gene: TRBV19; j_gene: TRBJ2-5; abundance: medium-sized; d_gene: NA; CDR3nt: TGTGCCAGTAGTATCCACTCTCAAGAGACCCAGTACTTC; CDR3aa: CASSIHSQETQYF
v_gene: TRBV28; j_gene: TRBJ2-1; abundance: once; d_gene: TRBD2; CDR3nt: TGTGCCAGCAGCAATCTAGCGGGAGTGAACAATGAGCAGTTCTTC; CDR3aa: CASSNLAGVNNEQFF
v_gene: TRBV2; j_gene: TRBJ2-2; abundance: NA; d_gene: NA; CDR3nt: TGTGCCAGCATACAGGCCTCGACCACCGGGGAGCTGTTTTTT; CDR3aa: CASIQASTTGELFF
v_gene: TRBV7-9; j_gene: TRBJ2-7; abundance: NA; d_gene: NA; CDR3nt: TGTGCCAGCAGCCCCAGCTCCTACGAGCAGTACTTC; CDR3aa: CASSPSSYEQYF
v_gene: TRBV27; j_gene: TRBJ1-4; abundance: NA; d_gene: TRBD1; CDR3nt: TGTGCCAGCAGTCTCGGACAGGGACGCGAAAAACTGTTTTTT; CDR3aa: CASSLGQGREKLFF
v_gene: TRBV18; j_gene: TRBJ2-1; abundance: NA; d_gene: TRBD1; CDR3nt: TGTGCCAGCTCATTAGGGACAGGTCCGGGGAGGCAGTTCTTC; CDR3aa: CASSLGTGPGRQFF
v_gene: TRBV6-5; j_gene: TRBJ1-5; abundance: NA; d_gene: NA; CDR3nt: TGTGCCAGCAGTTACTCTAAAGGGGTCCAGCCCCAGCATTTT; CDR3aa: CASSYSKGVQPQHF
v_gene: TRBV6-6; j_gene: TRBJ1-2; abundance: NA; d_gene: NA; CDR3nt: TGTGCCAGCAGTCCCGCAGGGTCTGATGGCTACACCTTC; CDR3aa: CASSPAGSDGYTF
v_gene: TRBV5-1; j_gene: TRBJ2-7; abundance: NA; d_gene: TRBD1; CDR3nt: TGCGCCAGCAGCTCTCCCGGGACAGAGAACTACGAGCAGTACTTC; CDR3aa: CASSSPGTENYEQYF
v_gene: TRBV6-6; j_gene: TRBJ2-7; abundance: once; d_gene: TRBD2; CDR3nt: TGTGCCAGCAGTTACGAGACTAGCGGGAGTTACGAGCAGTACTTC; CDR3aa: CASSYETSGSYEQYF
v_gene: TRBV13; j_gene: TRBJ1-1; abundance: few; d_gene: TRBD1; CDR3nt: TGTGCCAGCAGCTTAGGAACAGGACAGGCCCCAAGGATGGCTTTCTTT; CDR3aa: CASSLGTGQAPRMAFF